The sequence of this TCR beta chain was determined in a study of metastatic and nonmetastatic thyroid tumors. This clone was seen many times. Treatment of any kind had been given to no patient before thyroid surgery. TCRdb called clones again from the PCR reads with MiXCR. This table holds some 21,000 clones, roughly 21% found once. The CDR3 length is 15 residues. Germline V CDR1 and CDR2: DFQATT, SNEGSKA (reference sequence). V shed 4 bases and J 2 bases; nucleotides not matched to a gene: 8. The chain employs TRBV20-1 and TRBJ1-5; 7 bases agree with TRBD1. What was sequenced was blood. The sequence derives from a female donor with papillary thyroid cancer or a benign thyroid nodule (not recorded which). Some clones in this sample may be carry-over from other donors' samples. The CDR3 is CSANSGGTGNQPQHF. The DNA for the CDR3 is TGCAGTGCTAACTCAGGGGGTACGGGCAATCAGCCCCAGCATTTT.